The T cell receptor beta chain described here comes from a study of T cells in Graves' hyperthyroidism and ophthalmopathy. Study context: Before treatment of any kind, peripheral blood was taken at initial diagnosis. Findings and caveats of the study: The blood repertoire included most of the expanded thyroid clonotypes above 0.001.

Absence of ophthalmopathy progression within 18 months defined stable Graves' hyperthyroidism. The CDR3 contains 15 residues. V shed 4 bases, J shed 3 bases, and the junction held 6 bases outside the gene matches. Looked up from germline, CDR1 is ENHRY and CDR2 is SYGVKD. This clonotype occurred a few times. Its target is unknown. Amplification of TCR beta CDR3 regions used RNA as the template. Initially, a first-round RT-PCR of the TCR CDR3 employed the HTBI primer set. TCRdb processed the multiplex PCR reads anew with MiXCR; each CDR3 protein has one entry. Seen here are 650,000 to 700,000 distinct CDR3 sequences, 15% to 20% observed once, and the top ten hold 15% to 17%.

The chain recombines TRBV10-3 with TRBJ2-1, with 7 bases matching TRBD1. The source material was blood. The sequence came from a man between 45 and 60 years old with Graves' hyperthyroidism. CDR3: CAISGDRVNYNEQFF. The CDR3 DNA reads TGTGCCATCAGTGGAGACAGGGTGAACTACAATGAGCAGTTCTTC.